This is a list of T cell receptor beta chains from one sample in a study of blood T cell repertoires in COVID-19. Using immunoSEQ multiplex PCR, the repertoire was profiled, and TCRdb retains in-frame clones only, with some absent. The sample records about 86,000 clones, approximately 82% being singletons. Source material: peripheral blood. The receptor source for this set is a woman aged 80 or older with acute or convalescent COVID-19. The CDR3 runs from the conserved cysteine through the conserved F or W. Each record gives: V gene, D gene, J gene, clone size, CDR3 protein, CDR3 DNA. The D gene is left open where the match is weak. Not all rows give a size; the values are once, few, many and, for expanded clones, a class.

TRBV18	NA	TRBJ2-7	NA	CASSPGGVRGYEQYF	TGTGCCAGCTCACCAGGCGGGGTTAGGGGCTACGAGCAGTACTTC
TRBV6-6	NA	TRBJ2-3	NA	CASSSNRDTQYF	TGTGCCAGCAGTAGTAACAGGGATACGCAGTATTTT
TRBV10-2	NA	TRBJ1-1	NA	CASTSRVMNTEAFF	TGCGCCAGCACTTCTCGGGTCATGAACACTGAAGCTTTCTTT
TRBV18	NA	TRBJ1-2	NA	CASSPPNRQNYGYTF	TGTGCCAGCTCACCACCCAACCGACAAAACTATGGCTACACCTTC
TRBV29-1	TRBD1	TRBJ1-1	NA	CSVSGQGLGNTEAFF	TGCAGCGTTTCGGGACAGGGCCTAGGGAACACTGAAGCTTTCTTT
TRBV20-1	TRBD2	TRBJ2-5	few	CSASVLAGTSNLAQYF	TGCAGTGCTAGTGTTTTGGCCGGGACTAGTAACTTGGCCCAGTACTTC
TRBV2	NA	TRBJ2-2	few	CASRKGGANTGELFF	TGTGCCAGCAGAAAAGGGGGGGCGAACACCGGGGAGCTGTTTTTT
TRBV27	TRBD1	TRBJ1-2	NA	CASSLRVDRGYYGYTF	TGTGCCAGCAGTTTACGGGTGGACAGGGGATACTATGGCTACACCTTC
TRBV7-8	TRBD2	TRBJ2-1	NA	CASSLAGLAGVQQFF	TGTGCCAGCAGCTTAGCGGGACTAGCGGGGGTGCAGCAGTTCTTC
TRBV19	TRBD1	TRBJ2-7	NA	CASSPRQGQQYF	TGTGCCAGTAGCCCTCGACAGGGCCAGCAGTACTTC
TRBV27	TRBD2	TRBJ2-2	NA	CASSLRETSGSAGELFF	TGTGCCAGCAGTTTAAGGGAAACTAGCGGGAGTGCCGGGGAGCTGTTTTTT
TRBV24-1	NA	TRBJ2-4	NA	CATSDGSSKNIQYF	TGTGCCACCAGTGACGGGAGTTCCAAAAACATTCAGTACTTC
TRBV6-5	TRBD2	TRBJ2-1	few	CASSFSGSYNEQFF	TGTGCCAGCAGCTTTAGCGGGAGCTACAATGAGCAGTTCTTC
TRBV20-1	NA	TRBJ2-3	NA	CSASGTGTRTDTQYF	TGCAGTGCTAGTGGGACCGGGACACGCACAGATACGCAGTATTTT
TRBV2	NA	TRBJ1-6	NA	CASSVAGNYNSPLHF	TGTGCCAGCAGTGTGGCAGGGAATTATAATTCACCCCTCCACTTT
TRBV5-1	TRBD2	TRBJ2-5	once	CASSLGVVAGIQETQYF	TGCGCCAGCAGCTTGGGGGTGGTAGCGGGGATCCAAGAGACCCAGTACTTC
TRBV25-1	TRBD2	TRBJ2-2	NA	CASALEFAGAAAGELFF	TGTGCCAGCGCCCTTGAATTTGCGGGAGCGGCTGCCGGGGAGCTGTTTTTT
TRBV18	TRBD1	TRBJ1-1	NA	CASSPDRGRWNTEAFF	TGTGCCAGCTCACCCGACAGGGGGCGGTGGAACACTGAAGCTTTCTTT
TRBV6-6	TRBD2	TRBJ2-5	NA	CASSLGSGTYQETQYF	TGTGCCAGTTCCCTGGGTAGCGGGACTTACCAAGAGACCCAGTACTTC
TRBV15	TRBD1	TRBJ2-3	few	CATSRDGTGEVDTQYF	TGTGCCACCAGCAGAGATGGGACAGGGGAGGTGGATACGCAGTATTTT
TRBV5-6	NA	TRBJ1-5	NA	CASSLAGNQPQHF	TGTGCCAGCAGCTTGGCAGGGAATCAGCCCCAGCATTTT
TRBV6-8	NA	TRBJ2-7	NA	CASPDTLHEQYF	TGTGCCAGCCCGGACACCCTCCACGAGCAGTACTTC